Below are 29 T cell receptor beta chains sequenced from a single sample in a study of T cell responses to AZD1222 COVID-19 vaccine. Clones were sequenced by immunoSEQ multiplex PCR, and TCRdb holds only the in-frame ones, with some missing. Among some 120,000 clones listed, around 90% were seen once. Sample: peripheral blood, taken on day 0 of AZD1222 vaccination. The receptors shown here come from an adult in good health.

V gene TRBV27 combines with J gene TRBJ2-7, with TRBD1 matching over 9 bases. CDR1 MNHEY and CDR2 SMNVEV come from the germline V gene (reference sequence). This CDR3 comprises 16 residues. The J segment lost 0 bases and the V segment lost 5 bases, leaving 8 bases of the junction unmatched. In nucleotides, the CDR3 is TGTGCCAGCAGTGATCTTGGGGACAGGGACTCCTACGAGCAGTACTTC. It yields the protein CASSDLGDRDSYEQYF.

This clone was counted a single time. V usage is TRBV4-1 and J usage is TRBJ1-1; 11 bases are shared with TRBD1. J lost 6 bases, V lost 3 bases, and 12 bases had no gene match. Germline V gene sequence: CDR1 MGHRA, CDR2 YSYEKL. The CDR3 contains 17 residues. CDR3 sequence reads: CASSHPGGTGGSSEAFF. The CDR3 nucleotides read TGCGCCAGCAGCCACCCCGGGGGGACAGGGGGGAGCTCTGAAGCTTTCTTT.

The chain links TRBV24-1 to TRBJ2-1, with a possible D match to TRBD2 (6 bases). From germline, CDR1 is KGHDR and CDR2 SFDVKD. The CDR3 spans 13 residues. V was clipped by 3 bases and J by 9 bases, with 11 bases between them. CDR3 region: CATSDRTTGEQFF. As DNA, the CDR3 is TGTGCCACCAGTGATAGGACTACCGGTGAGCAGTTCTTC.

The gene calls are TRBV28 and TRBJ1-6; D is undetermined. CDR3 length equals 15 residues. Germline assignment: CDR1 MDHEN and CDR2 SYDVKM. V gave up 3 bases and J gave up 7 bases, with 13 bases separating them. The CDR3 bases are TGTGCCAGCAGTTTTGCGGGCATGAGAAATTCACCCCTCCACTTT. Its translation is CASSFAGMRNSPLHF.

V is TRBV5-5 and J is TRBJ1-1; D is unresolved. This CDR3 spans 13 amino acids. Germline values: CDR1 SGHKS, CDR2 YYEKEE (reference sequence). Trimming removed 0 bases at V and 4 bases at J, with 7 bases between. The CDR3, as DNA: TGTGCCAGCAGCTTGGTGGTTACCACTGAAGCTTTCTTT. Translating gives CASSLVVTTEAFF.

The V gene is TRBV30, the J gene TRBJ1-2; TRBD1 aligns across 7 bases. The CDR3 is 16 amino acids. V lost 1 base and J lost 3; bases outside the gene matches: 11. Germline values: CDR1 GTSNPN, CDR2 SVGIG (reference sequence). Here the CDR3 reads CAWSARGRGRDYGYTF. Written as DNA, the CDR3 is TGTGCCTGGAGTGCGCGCGGTAGGGGGCGAGACTATGGCTACACCTTC.

The rearrangement links TRBV27 to TRBJ2-7; D gene unclear. CDR1 and CDR2 from the germline V gene are MNHEY and SMNVEV (reference sequence). The V end was cut by 8 bases, the J end by 6 bases, with 14 bases between. The CDR3 is 12 amino acids. In DNA form, the CDR3 reads TGTGCCAGCTCTCCCGGGTACAGCGAGCAGTACTTC. Residues: CASSPGYSEQYF.

This clone was recorded only once. The chain combines TRBV4-3 with TRBJ1-2; no definite D call. The CDR3 runs to 13 residues. Trimming took off 0 bases at V and 8 bases at J, with 10 bases between the two ends. Germline CDR1 is LGHNA and CDR2 is YSLEER. CDR3 DNA sequence: TGCGCCAGCAGCCAAGATCCCAGGACCGGCTACACCTTC. Protein product: CASSQDPRTGYTF.

The J gene is TRBJ1-1, the V gene TRBV5-1, with D tentatively TRBD1 (5 bases). Trimming took off 5 bases at V and 0 bases at J, with 8 bases between the two ends. This CDR3 has 13 residues. The germline V gene encodes CDR1 SGHRS and CDR2 YFSETQ. As DNA, the CDR3 is TGCGCCAGCAGTCTAGGGGTGAACACTGAAGCTTTCTTT. It yields the protein CASSLGVNTEAFF.

This sequence joins TRBV12-3 or TRBV12-4 and TRBJ1-4; D gene uncertain. This CDR3 region has 13 residues. V lost 8 bases, J lost 0 bases, and 7 bases lay in between. CDR3 DNA sequence: TGTGCCAGCGCAGATGCAACTAATGAAAAACTGTTTTTT. Its translation: CASADATNEKLFF.

The gene calls are TRBV2 and TRBJ1-3, with a possible D match to TRBD1 (5 bases). Trimming cost V 8 bases and J 4 bases, with 18 bases left between them. The CDR3 consists of 15 residues. CDR1 SNHLY and CDR2 FYNNEI come from the germline V gene. The chain's CDR3 is CASERGTAAGNTIYF. CDR3 nucleotide sequence: TGTGCCAGCGAAAGAGGGACTGCCGCGGGAAACACCATATATTTT.

The rearrangement links TRBV7-2 to TRBJ1-4; TRBD1 aligns across 10 bases. CDR1 SGHTA and CDR2 FQGNSA come from the germline V gene. The J segment lost 7 bases and the V segment lost 4 bases, leaving 3 bases of the junction unmatched. The CDR3 runs 14 residues. CDR3 sequence: CASSSGTGAEKLFF. CDR3 DNA: TGTGCCAGCAGCTCTGGGACAGGGGCTGAAAAACTGTTTTTT.

CDR3 in DNA: TGTGCCAGCAGCCAGGGGGCGGGGGCTTTCTTT. It is translated as CASSQGAGAFF. The chain is built from TRBV3-1 (or the pseudogene TRBV3-2) and TRBJ1-1; maybe TRBD1 (6 bases). Trimming left V 3 bases short and J 11 bases short, with 10 bases between. The CDR3 loop spans 11 amino acids. Germline V lookup: CDR1 LGHDT, CDR2 YNNKEL (reference sequence).

The rearrangement joins TRBV7-2 to TRBJ2-7, with a possible D match to TRBD1 (6 bases). Germline V gene data show CDR1 as SGHTA and CDR2 as FQGNSA. The CDR3 length is 14 residues. The V gene lost 0 bases and the J gene lost 4 bases, with 10 bases spanning the gap. The CDR3 sequence: CASSLAQGLYEQYF. In nucleotides, the CDR3 is TGTGCCAGCAGCTTAGCCCAGGGGCTTTACGAGCAGTACTTC.

This chain uses TRBV13 with TRBJ1-1, with D possibly TRBD1 on 6 matching bases. Trimming took off 5 bases at V and 4 bases at J, with 17 bases between the two ends. The germline CDR1 and CDR2 sequences are PRHDT and FYEKMQ (reference sequence). The CDR3 is 15 amino acids. The CDR3 reads CASSMNPGTTTEAFF. The CDR3 DNA is TGTGCCAGCAGCATGAACCCTGGGACAACCACTGAAGCTTTCTTT. Together with reference TRBV13 and TRBJ1-1, the CDR3 gives the full variable domain: AAGVIQSPRHLIKEKRETATLKCYPIPRHDTVYWYQQGPGQDPQFLISFYEKMQSDKGSIPDRFSAQQFSDYHSELNMSSLELGDSALYFCASSMNPGTTTEAFFGQGTRLTVV.

The CDR3, as DNA: TGTGCCAGTAGAGGCAGGGACAGGGTTCCTAACGCCGCGAACACCGGGGAGCTGTTTTTT. Its translation is CASRGRDRVPNAANTGELFF. The chain has TRBV19 and TRBJ2-2, with 9 bases matching TRBD1. The CDR3 has 20 amino acids. Germline lookup yields CDR1 LNHDA and CDR2 SQIVND (reference sequence). After removal of 6 bases from V and 0 bases from J, the junction contained 17 bases not matched to a gene.

DNA of the CDR3: TGTGCCAGCTCACCTGATAGAACGGGAGAGCAGTACTTC. It encodes CASSPDRTGEQYF. The chain combines TRBV18 with TRBJ2-7, with D perhaps TRBD2 (5 bases). Per germline, CDR1 KGHSH and CDR2 LQKENI. CDR3 size: 13 residues. V lost 3 bases and J lost 7, with 13 bases in between.

This clone was detected a few times. For the CDR3, the DNA is TGTGCCAGCAGCCAAATATTGGGCACTGAAGCTTTCTTT. It yields the protein CASSQILGTEAFF. The J gene is TRBJ1-1, the V gene TRBV7-3; no firm D call. The CDR3 is 13 amino acids. The germline CDR1 and CDR2 sequences are SGHTA and FQGTGA. V was shortened by 5 bases and J by 4 bases, with 11 bases between the two germline ends.

The chain has TRBV3-1 (or the pseudogene TRBV3-2) and TRBJ1-2; D may be TRBD1 (5 bases). V lost 2 bases and J 14 bases, leaving 21 bases between the germline ends. The CDR3 has 14 residues. Germline V lookup: CDR1 LGHDT, CDR2 YNNKEL (reference sequence). CDR3 nucleotides: TGTGCCAGCAGCCAACCCCCGGGACGCCTGGCGCCAACCTTC. This gives the protein CASSQPPGRLAPTF.

The chain joins TRBV24-1 to TRBJ1-5; D is possibly TRBD1 (5 bases). V lost 4 bases and J 4 bases, leaving 13 bases between the germline ends. The CDR3 runs to 15 residues. Looked up from germline, CDR1 is KGHDR and CDR2 is SFDVKD. The CDR3 nucleotides are TGTGCCACCAGTGACCAGGTCGGGGGGAATCAGCCCCAGCATTTT. This translates into CATSDQVGGNQPQHF.

This clone has more than one count but fewer than ten. The CDR3 sequence is CASSQAGGYGYTF. In DNA, the CDR3 is TGCGCCAGCAGCCAAGCAGGGGGCTATGGCTACACCTTC. The rearrangement joins TRBV4-1 to TRBJ1-2; 7 nucleotides align to TRBD1. Germline V CDR1 and CDR2: MGHRA, YSYEKL. V shed 1 base and J 4 bases; nucleotides not matched to a gene: 0. The CDR3 is made up of 13 amino acids.

The rearrangement links TRBV9 to TRBJ2-7; perhaps TRBD2 as D (5 bases). This CDR3 contains 16 residues. The V end lost 0 bases, the J end lost 1 base, and 14 bases lay between the germline ends. The V gene's germline CDR1 is SGDLS and CDR2 YYNGEE. The CDR3 protein is CASSVGTGVTSYEQYF. In nucleotides, the CDR3 is TGTGCCAGCAGCGTAGGGACCGGGGTAACGTCCTACGAGCAGTACTTC.

The genes are TRBV28 and TRBJ1-5, with unresolved D. Germline loops: CDR1 MDHEN, CDR2 SYDVKM. CDR3 length: 12 residues. V was trimmed by 5 bases and J by 1 base, leaving 3 bases between them. CDR3 bases: TGTGCCAGCAGTGACAGCAATCAGCCCCAGCATTTT. Its translation is CASSDSNQPQHF.

J is TRBJ2-1 and V is TRBV7-2; perhaps TRBD2 as D (6 bases). CDR1 SGHTA and CDR2 FQGNSA come from the germline V gene. The ends were cut back, 5 bases at V and 5 bases at J, with 25 bases in the middle. The CDR3 has 18 amino acids. CDR3 protein: CASSDPGDYKARNNEQFF. The CDR3 coding sequence is TGTGCCAGCAGCGACCCGGGAGACTACAAGGCCAGAAACAATGAGCAGTTCTTC.

The chain employs TRBV5-6 and TRBJ2-3; TRBD2 is a possible D gene (6 bases). The CDR3 extends over 15 amino acids. The V and J ends lost 0 bases and 7 bases respectively, with 15 bases between them. CDR1 is SGHDT, CDR2 YYEEEE, per germline. The CDR3 loop is CASSLGPGVVNTQYF. Here the CDR3 DNA reads TGTGCCAGCAGCTTGGGTCCGGGGGTGGTGAATACGCAGTATTTT.

The chain uses TRBV3-1 (or the pseudogene TRBV3-2) and TRBJ1-1; D remains unclear. Germline values: CDR1 LGHDT, CDR2 YNNKEL (reference sequence). There are 13 residues in the CDR3. Trimming pared 4 bases from V and 5 bases from J, leaving 11 bases between. CDR3 in DNA: TGTGCCAGCAGCCTGCTCCCGGAAACTGAAGCTTTCTTT. It is translated as CASSLLPETEAFF.

This clone was counted a single time. This chain uses TRBV27 with TRBJ1-1; 7 nucleotides align to TRBD1. CDR3 size: 15 residues. The germline V gene has CDR1 MNHEY and CDR2 SMNVEV (reference sequence). The V gene end was trimmed by 5 bases and the J gene end by 6 bases; junction bases not matched to a gene: 12. CDR3 nucleotide sequence: TGTGCCAGCAGTCCTCAACAGGGGCAAGTCGCTGAAGCTTTCTTT. Amino acids: CASSPQQGQVAEAFF.

V is TRBV15 and J is TRBJ1-1; D unclear. Per the germline V gene, CDR1 is LNHNV and CDR2 is YYDKDF (reference sequence). This CDR3 comprises 16 residues. V shed 0 bases and J shed 0 bases, with 11 bases lying between them. The CDR3 loop is CATSRDPQPVNTEAFF. CDR3 sequence (DNA): TGTGCCACCAGCAGAGATCCTCAACCGGTGAACACTGAAGCTTTCTTT.

J is TRBJ1-1 and V is TRBV18, with unresolved D. The CDR3 has 13 amino acids. V lost 3 bases and J lost 6, with 11 bases in between. Germline CDR1 KGHSH, CDR2 LQKENI. CDR3: CASSPPGPPEAFF. The CDR3 bases are TGTGCCAGCTCACCTCCGGGCCCCCCTGAAGCTTTCTTT.